These 2 T cell receptor beta chains originate from one sample sequenced in a study of blood T cell repertoires in COVID-19. Assay used: immunoSEQ multiplex PCR; TCRdb lists only in-frame clones, some missing. The sample records a few hundred thousand clones, 80% to 90% being singletons. Sequencing was carried out using peripheral blood. The receptors were gathered from a woman in her sixties with COVID-19, enrolled during active disease.

The J gene is TRBJ1-1, the V gene TRBV4-1, with D unresolved. Germline-derived CDR1 and CDR2 are MGHRA and YSYEKL. Trimming removed 2 bases from V and 2 bases from J, with 6 bases in between. The length of the CDR3 is 13 residues. The CDR3 reads CASSQLLNTEAFF. CDR3 bases: TGCGCCAGCAGCCAACTGTTAAACACTGAAGCTTTCTTT.

V is TRBV11-3 and J is TRBJ1-1; 7 bases match TRBD1. V was clipped by 4 bases and J by 6 bases; unmatched bases: 11. Germline V gene sequence: CDR1 SGHNT, CDR2 YENEEA. This CDR3 is 15 amino acids long. CDR3 sequence reads: CASSSRQGWYAEAFF. CDR3 sequence (DNA): TGTGCCAGCAGCTCACGACAGGGCTGGTACGCTGAAGCTTTCTTT. The variable domain in full, with the rest retrieved from reference TRBV11-3 and TRBJ1-1, is EAGVVQSPRYKIIEKKQPVAFWCNPISGHNTLYWYLQNLGQGPELLIRYENEEAVDDSQLPKDRFSAERLKGVDSTLKIQPAELGDSAVYLCASSSRQGWYAEAFFGQGTRLTVV.